This T cell receptor beta chain was observed in a study of response to subunit inactivated influenza vaccine. TCRdb re-analysed the RT-PCR reads in MiXCR, keeping a single row per CDR3 protein. The repertoire has 550,000 to 800,000 distinct CDR3 sequences, approximately 15% of them found once; the top ten carry roughly 11%. This clonotype was seen repeatedly, ten times or more. This CDR3 comprises 17 residues. Germline CDR1 reads SGHAT; CDR2 reads FQNNGV. Trimming removed 2 bases from V and 4 bases from J, with 15 bases in between. The chain couples TRBV11-2 to TRBJ2-6, with D possibly matching TRBD1 (6 bases). The sample here was PBMCs from blood, taken 11 to 12 days after vaccination. The receptor was derived from a man aged 45-65 years who received an inactivated influenza vaccine. CDR3 residues: CASSLSPQGYGANVLTF. The CDR3 nucleotides read TGTGCCAGCAGCTTATCCCCACAGGGTTACGGGGCCAACGTCCTGACTTTC. The whole variable domain, filled in from reference TRBV11-2 and TRBJ2-6, reads EAGVAQSPRYKIIEKRQSVAFWCNPISGHATLYWYQQILGQGPKLLIQFQNNGVVDDSQLPKDRFSAERLKGVDSTLKIQPAKLEDSAVYLCASSLSPQGYGANVLTFGAGSRLTVL.